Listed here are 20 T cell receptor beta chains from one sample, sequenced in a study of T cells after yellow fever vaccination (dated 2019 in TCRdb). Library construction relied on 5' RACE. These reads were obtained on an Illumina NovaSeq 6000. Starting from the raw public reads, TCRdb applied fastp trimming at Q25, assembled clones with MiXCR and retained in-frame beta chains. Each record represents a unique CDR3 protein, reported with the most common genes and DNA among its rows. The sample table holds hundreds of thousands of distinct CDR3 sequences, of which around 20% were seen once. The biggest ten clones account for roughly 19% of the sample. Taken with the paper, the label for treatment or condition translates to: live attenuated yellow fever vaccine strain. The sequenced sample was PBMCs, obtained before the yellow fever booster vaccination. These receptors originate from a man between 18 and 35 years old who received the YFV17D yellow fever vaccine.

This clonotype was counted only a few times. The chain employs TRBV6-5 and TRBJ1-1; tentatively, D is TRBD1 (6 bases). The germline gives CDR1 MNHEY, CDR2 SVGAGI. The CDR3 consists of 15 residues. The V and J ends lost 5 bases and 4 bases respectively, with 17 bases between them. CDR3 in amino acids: CASSELQGEVTEAFF. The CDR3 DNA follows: TGTGCCAGCAGTGAGTTACAGGGAGAAGTCACTGAAGCTTTCTTT.

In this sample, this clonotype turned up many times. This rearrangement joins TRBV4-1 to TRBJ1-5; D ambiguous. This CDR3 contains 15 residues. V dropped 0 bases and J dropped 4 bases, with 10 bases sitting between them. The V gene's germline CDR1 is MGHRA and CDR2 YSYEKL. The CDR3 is CASSQEFGANQPQHF. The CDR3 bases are TGCGCCAGCAGCCAAGAGTTTGGAGCTAATCAGCCCCAGCATTTT.

CDR3 in DNA: TGCAGTGCCGAGCGGGGACAGAGAGAAGAGACCCAGTACTTC. Protein sequence: CSAERGQREETQYF. The chain carries TRBV20-1 and TRBJ2-5, with D perhaps assigned TRBD1 or TRBD2 (7 bases each). The ends were cut back, 6 bases at V and 3 bases at J, with 17 bases in the middle. The CDR3 is 14 residues long. Per the germline V gene, CDR1 is DFQATT and CDR2 is SNEGSKA (reference sequence).

The CDR3 region is CASSIFGARTYGYTF. The CDR3 coding sequence is TGTGCCAGTAGTATTTTCGGTGCCAGGACCTATGGCTACACCTTC. The chain uses TRBV19 and TRBJ1-2; unclear D gene. Germline V gives CDR1 LNHDA, CDR2 SQIVND (reference sequence). This CDR3 has 15 residues. V lost 3 bases and J lost 4, with 15 bases in between.

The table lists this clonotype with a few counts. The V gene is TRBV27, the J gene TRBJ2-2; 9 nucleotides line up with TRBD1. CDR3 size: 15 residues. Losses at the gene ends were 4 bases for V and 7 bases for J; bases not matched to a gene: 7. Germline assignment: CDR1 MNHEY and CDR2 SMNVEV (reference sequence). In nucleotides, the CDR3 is TGTGCCAGCAGTTACTCGGGACAGGGAGGCGGGGAGCTGTTTTTT. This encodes CASSYSGQGGGELFF.

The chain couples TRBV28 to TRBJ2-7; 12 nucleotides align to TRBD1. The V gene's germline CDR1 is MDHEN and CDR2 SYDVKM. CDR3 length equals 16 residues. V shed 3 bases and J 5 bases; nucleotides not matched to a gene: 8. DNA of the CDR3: TGTGCCAGCAGTTTGCCCCCGGGACAGGGGGCCGACGAGCAGTACGTC. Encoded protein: CASSLPPGQGADEQYV.

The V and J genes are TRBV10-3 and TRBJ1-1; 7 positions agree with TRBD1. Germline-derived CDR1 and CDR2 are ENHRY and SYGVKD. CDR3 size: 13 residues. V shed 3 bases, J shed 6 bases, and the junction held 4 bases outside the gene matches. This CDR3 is CAISDRQGAEAFF. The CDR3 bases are TGTGCCATCAGTGATAGACAGGGTGCTGAAGCTTTCTTT.

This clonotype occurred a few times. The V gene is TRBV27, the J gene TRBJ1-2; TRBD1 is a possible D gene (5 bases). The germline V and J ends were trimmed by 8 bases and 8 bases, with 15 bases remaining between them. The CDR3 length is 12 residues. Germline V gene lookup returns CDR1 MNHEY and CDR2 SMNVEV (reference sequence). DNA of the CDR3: TGTGCCAGCTCCACCCCGGGGCTCGGCTACACCTTC. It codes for CASSTPGLGYTF.

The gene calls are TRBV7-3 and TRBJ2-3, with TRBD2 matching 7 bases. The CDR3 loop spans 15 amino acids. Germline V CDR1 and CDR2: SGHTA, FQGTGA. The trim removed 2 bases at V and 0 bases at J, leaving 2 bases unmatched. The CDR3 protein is CASSLGTKSTDTQYF. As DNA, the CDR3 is TGTGCCAGCAGCTTAGGGACTAAGAGCACAGATACGCAGTATTTT.

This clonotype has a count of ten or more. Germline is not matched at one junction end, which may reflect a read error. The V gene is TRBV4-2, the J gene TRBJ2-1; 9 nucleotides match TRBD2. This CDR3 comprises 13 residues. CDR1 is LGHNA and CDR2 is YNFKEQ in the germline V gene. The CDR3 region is CASSQEPGTSRVF. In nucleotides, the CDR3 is TGTGCCAGCAGCCAAGAGCCTGGGACTAGCCGCGTCTTC.

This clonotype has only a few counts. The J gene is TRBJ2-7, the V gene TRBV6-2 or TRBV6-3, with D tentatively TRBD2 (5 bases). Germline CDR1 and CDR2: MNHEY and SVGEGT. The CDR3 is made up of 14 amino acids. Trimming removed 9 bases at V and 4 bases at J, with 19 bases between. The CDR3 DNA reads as TGTGCCAGTGGAGGATCCGGGCCAAATTACGAGCAGTACGTC. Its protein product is CASGGSGPNYEQYV.

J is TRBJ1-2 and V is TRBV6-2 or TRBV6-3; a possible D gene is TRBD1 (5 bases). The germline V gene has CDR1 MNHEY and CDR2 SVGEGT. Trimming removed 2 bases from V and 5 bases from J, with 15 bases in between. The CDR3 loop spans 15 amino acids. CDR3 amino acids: CASSYDRSDLYGYTF. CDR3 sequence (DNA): TGTGCCAGCAGTTACGACAGATCGGACCTATATGGCTACACCTTC.

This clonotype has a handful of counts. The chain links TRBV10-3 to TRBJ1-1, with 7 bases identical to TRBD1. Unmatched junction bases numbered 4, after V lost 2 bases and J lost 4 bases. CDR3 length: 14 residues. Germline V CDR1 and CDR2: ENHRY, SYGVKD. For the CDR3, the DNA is TGTGCCATCAGTGAGAACAGGGGAGGCACTGAAGCTTTCTTT. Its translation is CAISENRGGTEAFF.

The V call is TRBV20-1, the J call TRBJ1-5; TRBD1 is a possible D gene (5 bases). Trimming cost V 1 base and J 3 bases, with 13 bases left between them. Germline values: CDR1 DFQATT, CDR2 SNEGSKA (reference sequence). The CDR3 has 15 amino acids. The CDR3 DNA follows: TGCAGTGCTAGAGGTGCACAGGTAGACAATCAGCCCCAGCATTTT. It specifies CSARGAQVDNQPQHF.

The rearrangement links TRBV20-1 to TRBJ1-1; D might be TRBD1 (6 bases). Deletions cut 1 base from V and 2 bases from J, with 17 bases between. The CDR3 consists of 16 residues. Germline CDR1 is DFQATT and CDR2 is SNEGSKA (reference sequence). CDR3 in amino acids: CSARAAGGVGNTEAFF. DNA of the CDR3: TGCAGTGCTAGAGCAGCCGGGGGCGTAGGAAACACTGAAGCTTTCTTT.

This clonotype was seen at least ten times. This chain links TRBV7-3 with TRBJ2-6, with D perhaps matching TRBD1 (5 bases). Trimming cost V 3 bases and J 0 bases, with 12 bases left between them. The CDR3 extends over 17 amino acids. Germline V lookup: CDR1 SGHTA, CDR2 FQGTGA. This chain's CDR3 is CASSLGPSGSGANVLTF. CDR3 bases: TGTGCCAGCAGCTTGGGGCCCTCGGGCTCTGGGGCCAACGTCCTGACTTTC.

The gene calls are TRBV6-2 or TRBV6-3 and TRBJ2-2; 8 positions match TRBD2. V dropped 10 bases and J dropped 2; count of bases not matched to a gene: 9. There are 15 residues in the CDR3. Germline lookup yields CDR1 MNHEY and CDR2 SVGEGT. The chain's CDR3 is CAIGGGLPNTGELFF. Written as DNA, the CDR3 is TGTGCCATCGGCGGGGGGTTACCAAACACCGGGGAGCTGTTTTTT.

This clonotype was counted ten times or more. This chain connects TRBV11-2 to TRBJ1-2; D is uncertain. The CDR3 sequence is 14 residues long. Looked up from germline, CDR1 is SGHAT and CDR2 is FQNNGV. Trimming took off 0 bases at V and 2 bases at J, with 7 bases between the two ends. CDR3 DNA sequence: TGTGCCAGCAGCTTAGATCACACGAACTATGGCTACACCTTC. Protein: CASSLDHTNYGYTF.

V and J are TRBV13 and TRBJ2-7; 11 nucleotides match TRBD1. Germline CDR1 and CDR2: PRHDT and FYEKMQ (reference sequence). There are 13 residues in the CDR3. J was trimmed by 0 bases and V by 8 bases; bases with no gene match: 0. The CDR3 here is CASGTGGSYEQYF. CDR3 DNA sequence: TGTGCCAGCGGGACAGGGGGCTCCTACGAGCAGTACTTC.

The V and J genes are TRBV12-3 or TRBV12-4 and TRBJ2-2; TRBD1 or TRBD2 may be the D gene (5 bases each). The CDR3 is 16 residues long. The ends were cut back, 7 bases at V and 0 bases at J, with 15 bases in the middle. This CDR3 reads CASKVGEFANTGELFF. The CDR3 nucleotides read TGTGCCAGCAAGGTGGGGGAGTTCGCGAACACCGGGGAGCTGTTTTTT.